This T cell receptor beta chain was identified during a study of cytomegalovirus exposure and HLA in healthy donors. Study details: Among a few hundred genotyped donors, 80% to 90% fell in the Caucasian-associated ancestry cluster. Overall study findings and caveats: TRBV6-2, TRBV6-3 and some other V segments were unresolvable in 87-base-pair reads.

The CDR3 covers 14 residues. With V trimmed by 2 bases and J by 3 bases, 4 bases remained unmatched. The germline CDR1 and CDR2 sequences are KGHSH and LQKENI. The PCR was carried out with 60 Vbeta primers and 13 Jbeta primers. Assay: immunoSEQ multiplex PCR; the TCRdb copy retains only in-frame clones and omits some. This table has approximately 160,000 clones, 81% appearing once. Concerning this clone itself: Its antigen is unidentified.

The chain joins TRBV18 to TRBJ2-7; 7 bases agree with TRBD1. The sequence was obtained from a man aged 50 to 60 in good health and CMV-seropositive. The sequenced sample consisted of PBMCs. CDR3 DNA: TGTGCCAGCTCACCAAGACAGGGAGACTACGAGCAGTACTTC. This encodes CASSPRQGDYEQYF. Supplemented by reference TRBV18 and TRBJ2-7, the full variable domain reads NAGVMQNPRHLVRRRGQEARLRCSPMKGHSHVYWYRQLPEEGLKFMVYLQKENIIDESGMPKERFSAEFPKEGPSILRIQQVVRGDSAAYFCASSPRQGDYEQYFGPGTRLTVT.